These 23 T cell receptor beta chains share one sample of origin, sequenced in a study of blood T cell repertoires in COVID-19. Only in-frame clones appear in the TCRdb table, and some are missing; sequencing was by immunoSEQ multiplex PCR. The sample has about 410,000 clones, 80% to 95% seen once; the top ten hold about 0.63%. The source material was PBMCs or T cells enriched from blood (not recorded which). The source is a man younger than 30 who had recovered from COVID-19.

This CDR3 reads CASSQDSGRFTYNEQFF. CDR3 bases: TGCGCCAGCAGCCAAGATAGCGGGCGCTTTACCTACAATGAGCAGTTCTTC. This rearrangement joins TRBV4-1 to TRBJ2-1; 7 bases agree with TRBD2. The length of the CDR3 is 17 residues. Unmatched junction bases numbered 7, after V lost 0 bases and J lost 2 bases. Germline CDR1 MGHRA, CDR2 YSYEKL.

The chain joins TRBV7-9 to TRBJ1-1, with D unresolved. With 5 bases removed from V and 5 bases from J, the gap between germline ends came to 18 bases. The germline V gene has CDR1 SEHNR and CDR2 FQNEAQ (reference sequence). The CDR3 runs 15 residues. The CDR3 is CASSAQGGKGTEAFF. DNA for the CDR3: TGTGCCAGCAGCGCCCAAGGAGGGAAAGGGACTGAAGCTTTCTTT.

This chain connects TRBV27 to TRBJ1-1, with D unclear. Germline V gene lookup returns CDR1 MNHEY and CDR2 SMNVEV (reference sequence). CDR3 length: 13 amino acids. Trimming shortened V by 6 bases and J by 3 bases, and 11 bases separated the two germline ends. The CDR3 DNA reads TGTGCCAGCAGAACTGTACTTTACACTGAAGCTTTCTTT. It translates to CASRTVLYTEAFF.

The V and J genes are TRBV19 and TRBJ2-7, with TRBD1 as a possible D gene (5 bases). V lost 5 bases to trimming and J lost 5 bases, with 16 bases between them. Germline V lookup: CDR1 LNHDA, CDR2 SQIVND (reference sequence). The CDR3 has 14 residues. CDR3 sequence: CASSFQQGGDEQYF. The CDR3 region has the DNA TGTGCCAGTAGTTTTCAGCAGGGTGGGGACGAGCAGTACTTC.

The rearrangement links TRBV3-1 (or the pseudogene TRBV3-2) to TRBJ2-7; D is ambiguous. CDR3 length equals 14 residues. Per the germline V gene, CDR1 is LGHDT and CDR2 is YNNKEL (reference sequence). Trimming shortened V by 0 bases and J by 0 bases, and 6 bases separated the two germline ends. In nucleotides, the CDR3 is TGTGCCAGCAGCCAAGACCTACTCTCCTACGAGCAGTACTTC. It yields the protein CASSQDLLSYEQYF.

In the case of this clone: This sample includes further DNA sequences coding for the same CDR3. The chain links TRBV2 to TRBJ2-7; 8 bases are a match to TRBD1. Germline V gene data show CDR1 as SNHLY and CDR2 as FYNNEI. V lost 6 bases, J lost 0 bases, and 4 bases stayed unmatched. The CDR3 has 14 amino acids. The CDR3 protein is CASRRTGSSYEQYF. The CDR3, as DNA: TGTGCCAGCAGGAGGACAGGGAGCTCCTACGAGCAGTACTTC. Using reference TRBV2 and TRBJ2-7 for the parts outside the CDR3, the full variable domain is EPEVTQTPSHQVTQMGQEVILRCVPISNHLYFYWYRQILGQKVEFLVSFYNNEISEKSEIFDDQFSVERPDGSNFTLKIRSTKLEDSAMYFCASRRTGSSYEQYFGPGTRLTVT.

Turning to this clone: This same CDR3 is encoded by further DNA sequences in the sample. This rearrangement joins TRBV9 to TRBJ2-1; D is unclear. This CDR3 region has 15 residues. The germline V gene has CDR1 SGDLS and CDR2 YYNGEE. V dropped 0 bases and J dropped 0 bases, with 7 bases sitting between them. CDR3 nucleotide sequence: TGTGCCAGCAGCGTAGCTGGCGGCTCCTACAATGAGCAGTTCTTC. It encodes CASSVAGGSYNEQFF. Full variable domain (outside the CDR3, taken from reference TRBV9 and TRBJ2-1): DSGVTQTPKHLITATGQRVTLRCSPRSGDLSVYWYQQSLDQGLQFLIQYYNGEERAKGNILERFSAQQFPDLHSELNLSSLELGDSALYFCASSVAGGSYNEQFFGPGTRLTVL.

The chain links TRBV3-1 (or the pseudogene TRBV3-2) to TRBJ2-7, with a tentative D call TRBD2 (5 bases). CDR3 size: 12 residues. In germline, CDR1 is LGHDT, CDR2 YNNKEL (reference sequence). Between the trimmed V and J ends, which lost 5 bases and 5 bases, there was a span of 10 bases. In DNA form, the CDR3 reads TGTGCCAGCAGCTCAACCGGGGACGAGCAGTACTTC. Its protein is CASSSTGDEQYF.

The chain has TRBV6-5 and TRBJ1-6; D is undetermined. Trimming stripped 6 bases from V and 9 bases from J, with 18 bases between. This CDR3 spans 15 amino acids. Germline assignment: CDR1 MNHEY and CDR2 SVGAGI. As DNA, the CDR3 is TGTGCCAGCAGAACCCACAGCGGAGATATTTCACCCCTCCACTTT. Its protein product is CASRTHSGDISPLHF.

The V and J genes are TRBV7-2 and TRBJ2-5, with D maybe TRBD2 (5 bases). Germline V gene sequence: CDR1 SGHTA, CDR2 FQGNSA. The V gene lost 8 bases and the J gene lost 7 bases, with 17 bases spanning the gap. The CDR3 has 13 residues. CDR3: CASCRSDGGTQYF. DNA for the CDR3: TGTGCCAGCTGCCGGAGCGACGGAGGGACCCAGTACTTC.

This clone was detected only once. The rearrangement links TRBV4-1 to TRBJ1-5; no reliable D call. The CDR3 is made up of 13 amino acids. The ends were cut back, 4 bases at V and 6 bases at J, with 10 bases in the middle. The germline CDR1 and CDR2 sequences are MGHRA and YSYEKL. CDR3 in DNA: TGCGCCAGCAGCCCTTCGACTGGTCAGCCCCAGCATTTT. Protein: CASSPSTGQPQHF.

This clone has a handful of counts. CDR3 DNA sequence: TGTGCCATCAGTGAGACTAACTACGAGCAGTACTTC. Translated: CAISETNYEQYF. This chain uses TRBV10-3 with TRBJ2-7; D is unclear. Looked up from germline, CDR1 is ENHRY and CDR2 is SYGVKD. The CDR3 is 12 amino acids. The V gene lost 2 bases and the J gene lost 3 bases, with 5 bases spanning the gap.

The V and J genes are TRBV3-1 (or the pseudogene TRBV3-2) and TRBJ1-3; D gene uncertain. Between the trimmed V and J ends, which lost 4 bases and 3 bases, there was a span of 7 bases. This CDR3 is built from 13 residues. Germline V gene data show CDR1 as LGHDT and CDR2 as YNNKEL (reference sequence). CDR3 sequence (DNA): TGTGCCAGCAGCCCGAGACTTGGAAACACCATATATTTT. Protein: CASSPRLGNTIYF.

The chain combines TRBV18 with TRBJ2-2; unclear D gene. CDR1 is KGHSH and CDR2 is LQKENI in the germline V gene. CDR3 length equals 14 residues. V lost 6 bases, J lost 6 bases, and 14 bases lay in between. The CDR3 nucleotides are TGTGCCAGCTCGCTCAAGGAGATGGCCGGGGAGCTGTTTTTT. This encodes CASSLKEMAGELFF. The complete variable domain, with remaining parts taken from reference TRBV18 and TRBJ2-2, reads NAGVMQNPRHLVRRRGQEARLRCSPMKGHSHVYWYRQLPEEGLKFMVYLQKENIIDESGMPKERFSAEFPKEGPSILRIQQVVRGDSAAYFCASSLKEMAGELFFGEGSRLTVL.

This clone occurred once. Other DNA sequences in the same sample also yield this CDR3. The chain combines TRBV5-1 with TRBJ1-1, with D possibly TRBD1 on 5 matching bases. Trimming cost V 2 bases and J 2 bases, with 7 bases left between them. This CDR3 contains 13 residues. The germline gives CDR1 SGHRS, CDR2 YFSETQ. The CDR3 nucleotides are TGCGCCAGCAGCTTAGACAGAAACACTGAAGCTTTCTTT. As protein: CASSLDRNTEAFF.

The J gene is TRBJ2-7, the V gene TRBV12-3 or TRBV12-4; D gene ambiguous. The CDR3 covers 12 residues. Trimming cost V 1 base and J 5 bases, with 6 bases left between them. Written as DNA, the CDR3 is TGTGCCAGCAGTTTAGGCACTAACGAGCAGTACTTC. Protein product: CASSLGTNEQYF.

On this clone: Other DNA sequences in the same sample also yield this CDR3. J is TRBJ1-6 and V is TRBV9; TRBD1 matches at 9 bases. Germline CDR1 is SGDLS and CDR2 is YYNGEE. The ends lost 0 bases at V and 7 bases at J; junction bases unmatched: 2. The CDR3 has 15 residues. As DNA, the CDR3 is TGTGCCAGCAGCGTAGGCGGGACAGGGAATTCACCCCTCCACTTT. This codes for CASSVGGTGNSPLHF. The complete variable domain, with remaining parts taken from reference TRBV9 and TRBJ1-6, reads DSGVTQTPKHLITATGQRVTLRCSPRSGDLSVYWYQQSLDQGLQFLIQYYNGEERAKGNILERFSAQQFPDLHSELNLSSLELGDSALYFCASSVGGTGNSPLHFGNGTRLTVT.

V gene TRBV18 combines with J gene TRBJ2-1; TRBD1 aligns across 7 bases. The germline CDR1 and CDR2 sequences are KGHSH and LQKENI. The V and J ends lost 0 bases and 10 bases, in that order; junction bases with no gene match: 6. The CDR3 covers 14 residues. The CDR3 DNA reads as TGTGCCAGCTCACCACCATCGACAGGGAACGAGCAGTTCTTC. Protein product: CASSPPSTGNEQFF.

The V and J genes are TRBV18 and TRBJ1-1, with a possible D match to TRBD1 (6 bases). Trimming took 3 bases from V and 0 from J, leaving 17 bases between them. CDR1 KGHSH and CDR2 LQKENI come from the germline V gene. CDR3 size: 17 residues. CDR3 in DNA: TGTGCCAGCTCACCGCCCCAGGGGAGTTTAGTGAACACTGAAGCTTTCTTT. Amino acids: CASSPPQGSLVNTEAFF.

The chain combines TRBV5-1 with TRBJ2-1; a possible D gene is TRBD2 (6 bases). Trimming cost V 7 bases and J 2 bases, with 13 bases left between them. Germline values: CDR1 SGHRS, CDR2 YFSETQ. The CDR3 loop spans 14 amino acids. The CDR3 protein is CASGSGTTYNEQFF. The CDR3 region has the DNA TGCGCCAGCGGTAGCGGTACCACCTACAATGAGCAGTTCTTC.

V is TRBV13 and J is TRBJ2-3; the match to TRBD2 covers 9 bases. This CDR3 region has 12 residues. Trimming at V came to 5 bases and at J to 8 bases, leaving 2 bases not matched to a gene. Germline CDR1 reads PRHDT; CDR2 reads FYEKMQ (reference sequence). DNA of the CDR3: TGTGCCAGCAGCGAGGGACTAGCTACGCAGTATTTT. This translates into CASSEGLATQYF. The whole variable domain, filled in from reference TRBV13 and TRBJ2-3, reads AAGVIQSPRHLIKEKRETATLKCYPIPRHDTVYWYQQGPGQDPQFLISFYEKMQSDKGSIPDRFSAQQFSDYHSELNMSSLELGDSALYFCASSEGLATQYFGPGTRLTVL.

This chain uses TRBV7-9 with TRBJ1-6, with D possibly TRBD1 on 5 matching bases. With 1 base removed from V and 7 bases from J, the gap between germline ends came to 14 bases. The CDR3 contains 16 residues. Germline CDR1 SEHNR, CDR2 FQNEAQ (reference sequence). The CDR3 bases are TGTGCCAGCAGCTTAGGGGACTCCGGCCCCAATTCACCCCTCCACTTT. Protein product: CASSLGDSGPNSPLHF.

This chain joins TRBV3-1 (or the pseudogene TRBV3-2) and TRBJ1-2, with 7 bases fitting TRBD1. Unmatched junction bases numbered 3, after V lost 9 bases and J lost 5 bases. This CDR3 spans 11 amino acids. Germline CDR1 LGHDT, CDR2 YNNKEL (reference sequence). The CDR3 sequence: CASGQAYGYTF. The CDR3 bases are TGTGCCAGTGGACAGGCGTATGGCTACACCTTC.